The clone carrying this T cell receptor beta chain was detected many times. The authors built TCR beta libraries using iRepertoire HTBI primers and Arm-PCR of CDR3 regions. One entry per CDR3 protein results from TCRdb running MiXCR on the multiplex PCR reads. The table includes around 480,000 distinct CDR3 sequences, about 16% detected once. This sample's time point: newly diagnosed GD, antithyroid drugs for less than 3 months. RNA from PBMCs was the source of the TCR library. The record originates from a study of regulatory T cells in long-lasting Graves disease. In addition, the sample was reused for a study of T cells in Graves' hyperthyroidism and ophthalmopathy.

The receptor comes from a woman aged 40 to 65 with Graves disease. The sequences come from peripheral blood mononuclear cells (PBMCs), collected at new diagnosis, from a patient treated with antithyroid drugs.

CDR3 sequence (DNA): TGCGCCAGCAGCTTCGCGGACGGCACAGATACGCAGTATTTT. Protein sequence: CASSFADGTDTQYF. This sequence joins TRBV5-1 and TRBJ2-3, with D hard to call. V lost 2 bases and J lost 1, with 8 bases in between. This CDR3 spans 14 amino acids. The germline V gene has CDR1 SGHRS and CDR2 YFSETQ.